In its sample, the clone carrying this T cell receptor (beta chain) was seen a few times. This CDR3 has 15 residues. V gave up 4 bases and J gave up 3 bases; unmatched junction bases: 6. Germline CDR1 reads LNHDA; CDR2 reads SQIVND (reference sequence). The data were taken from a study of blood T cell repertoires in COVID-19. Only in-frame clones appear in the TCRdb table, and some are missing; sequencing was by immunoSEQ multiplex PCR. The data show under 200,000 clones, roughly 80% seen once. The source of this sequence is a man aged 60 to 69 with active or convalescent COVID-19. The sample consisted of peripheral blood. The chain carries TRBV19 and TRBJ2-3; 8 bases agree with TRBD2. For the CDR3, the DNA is TGTGCCAGTAGTAAACTAAGCGGGAGAACAGATACGCAGTATTTT. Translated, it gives CASSKLSGRTDTQYF.